These 7 T cell receptor beta chains were sequenced from one sample in a study of T cell responses to AZD1222 COVID-19 vaccine. This table comes from immunoSEQ multiplex PCR, and its TCRdb copy is limited to in-frame clones, with some not included. The sample gives over 100,000 clones, more than 75% of which show up once; 4.4% is in the top ten. The material was peripheral blood, obtained 28 days after the second AZD1222 dose. These receptor sequences come from an adult who received the AZD1222 COVID-19 vaccine.

CDR3 in DNA: TGTGCCTCCGGGACAGGGTCATCCACTGAAGCTTTCTTT. It is translated as CASGTGSSTEAFF. The chain combines TRBV30 with TRBJ1-1; 9 bases align to TRBD1. This CDR3 has 13 residues. Germline V lookup: CDR1 GTSNPN, CDR2 SVGIG (reference sequence). V trimming: 7 bases; J trimming: 4 bases; junction bases outside the gene matches: 7.

The rearrangement uses TRBV7-2 and TRBJ1-5, with a possible D match to TRBD1 (5 bases). The ends were cut back, 2 bases at V and 3 bases at J, with 8 bases in the middle. The germline V gene encodes CDR1 SGHTA and CDR2 FQGNSA. There are 14 residues in the CDR3. DNA of the CDR3: TGTGCCAGCAGCTTACAGGGATTCAATCAGCCCCAGCATTTT. Translation: CASSLQGFNQPQHF.

This clone came up many times. The CDR3 coding sequence is TGTGCCAGCAGTGACTCGACGAGCGTGAGTGAGCAGTTCTTC. It is translated as CASSDSTSVSEQFF. The chain couples TRBV6-4 to TRBJ2-1; no firm D call. The CDR3 has 14 residues. Germline CDR1 MRHNA, CDR2 SNTAGT. Trimming removed 0 bases at V and 9 bases at J, with 12 bases between.

The chain links TRBV7-2 to TRBJ1-2, with 10 bases lining up with TRBD1. With 5 bases clipped from V and 5 bases from J, the junction kept 11 bases outside the gene matches. Germline V gives CDR1 SGHTA, CDR2 FQGNSA. This CDR3 has 16 residues. The CDR3 protein is CASSTRPGTGEYGYTF. Here the CDR3 DNA reads TGTGCCAGCAGCACCCGTCCCGGGACAGGGGAGTATGGCTACACCTTC.

The V and J genes are TRBV30 and TRBJ2-5; D unresolved. V shed 0 bases and J shed 5 bases, with 10 bases lying between them. This CDR3 region has 13 residues. CDR1 and CDR2 from the germline V gene are GTSNPN and SVGIG (reference sequence). The CDR3 DNA follows: TGTGCCTGGAGTGTCCGTCAGGACGAGACCCAGTACTTC. It yields the protein CAWSVRQDETQYF.

This chain links TRBV5-1 with TRBJ1-2; no clear D gene. Germline CDR1 reads SGHRS; CDR2 reads YFSETQ. This CDR3 contains 14 residues. Trimming took off 4 bases at V and 1 base at J, with 11 bases between the two ends. The CDR3 bases are TGCGCCAGCAGCAATGGAGGAAGTAACTATGGCTACACCTTC. This translates into CASSNGGSNYGYTF.

There are a few counts of this clone. The chain is built from TRBV15 and TRBJ2-1, with D hard to call. CDR3 length: 12 residues. The V end was cut by 8 bases, the J end by 9 bases, with 14 bases between. CDR1 is LNHNV and CDR2 is YYDKDF in the germline V gene (reference sequence). CDR3 nucleotide sequence: TGTGCCACCGGGGATAGTTGGGGTGAGCAGTTCTTC. Its translation: CATGDSWGEQFF.